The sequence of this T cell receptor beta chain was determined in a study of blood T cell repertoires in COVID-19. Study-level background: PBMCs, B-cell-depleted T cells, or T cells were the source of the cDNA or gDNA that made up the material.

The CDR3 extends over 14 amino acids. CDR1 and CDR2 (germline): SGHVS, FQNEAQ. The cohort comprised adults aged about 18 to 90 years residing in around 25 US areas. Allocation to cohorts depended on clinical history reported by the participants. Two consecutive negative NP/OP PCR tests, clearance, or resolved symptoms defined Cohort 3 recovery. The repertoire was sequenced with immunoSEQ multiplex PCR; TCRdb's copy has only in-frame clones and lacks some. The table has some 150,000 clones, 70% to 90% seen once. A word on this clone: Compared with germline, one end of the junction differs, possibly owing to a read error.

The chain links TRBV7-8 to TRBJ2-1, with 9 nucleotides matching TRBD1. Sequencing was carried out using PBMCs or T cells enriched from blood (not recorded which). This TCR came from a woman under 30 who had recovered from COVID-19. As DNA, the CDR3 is TGTGCCAGCAGCTTGGCTTCGGCCGGGACAGGGTCCATCTTC. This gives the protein CASSLASAGTGSIF.